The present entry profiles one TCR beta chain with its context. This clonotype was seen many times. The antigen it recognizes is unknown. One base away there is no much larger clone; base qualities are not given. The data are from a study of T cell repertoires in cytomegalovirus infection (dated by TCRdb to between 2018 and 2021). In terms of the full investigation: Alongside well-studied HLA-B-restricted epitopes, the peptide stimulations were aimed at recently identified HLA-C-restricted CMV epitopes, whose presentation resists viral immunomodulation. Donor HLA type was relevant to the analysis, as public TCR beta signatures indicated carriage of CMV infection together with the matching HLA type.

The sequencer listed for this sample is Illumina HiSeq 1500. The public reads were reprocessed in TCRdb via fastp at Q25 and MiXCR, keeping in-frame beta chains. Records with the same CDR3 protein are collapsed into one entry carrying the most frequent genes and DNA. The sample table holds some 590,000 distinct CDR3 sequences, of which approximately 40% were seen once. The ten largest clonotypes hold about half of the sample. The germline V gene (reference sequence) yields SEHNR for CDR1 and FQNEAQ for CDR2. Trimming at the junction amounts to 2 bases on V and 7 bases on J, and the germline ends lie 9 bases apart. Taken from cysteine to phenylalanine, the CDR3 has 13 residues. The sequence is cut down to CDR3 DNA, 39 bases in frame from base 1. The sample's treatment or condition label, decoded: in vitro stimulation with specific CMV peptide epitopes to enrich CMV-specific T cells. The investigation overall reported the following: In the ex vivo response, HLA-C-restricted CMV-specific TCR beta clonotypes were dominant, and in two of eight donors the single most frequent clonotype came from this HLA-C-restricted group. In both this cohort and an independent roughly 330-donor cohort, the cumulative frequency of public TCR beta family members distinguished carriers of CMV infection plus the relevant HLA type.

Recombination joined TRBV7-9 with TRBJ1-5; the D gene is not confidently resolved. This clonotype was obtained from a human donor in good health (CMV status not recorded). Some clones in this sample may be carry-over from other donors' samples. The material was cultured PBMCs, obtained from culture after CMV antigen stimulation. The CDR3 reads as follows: CASSLYSGQPQHF. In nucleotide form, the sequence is TGTGCCAGCAGCTTATACTCTGGGCAGCCCCAGCATTTT.